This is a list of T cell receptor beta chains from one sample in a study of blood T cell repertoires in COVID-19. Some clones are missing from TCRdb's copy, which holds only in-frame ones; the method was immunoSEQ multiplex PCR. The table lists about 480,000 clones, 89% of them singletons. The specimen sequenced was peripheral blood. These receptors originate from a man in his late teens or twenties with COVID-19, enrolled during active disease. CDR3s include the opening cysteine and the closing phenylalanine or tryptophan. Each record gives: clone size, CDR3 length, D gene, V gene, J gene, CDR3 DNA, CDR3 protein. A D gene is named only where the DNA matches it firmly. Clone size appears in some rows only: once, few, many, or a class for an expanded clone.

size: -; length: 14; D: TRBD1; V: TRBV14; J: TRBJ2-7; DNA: TGTGCCAGCAGTCAGACAGGGCCCTCGGGAGAGCAGTACTTC; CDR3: CASSQTGPSGEQYF
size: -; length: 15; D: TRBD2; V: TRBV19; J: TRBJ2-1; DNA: TGTGCCAGTAGTCTTACTAGCCGGGGGGGGCATGAGCAGTTCTTC; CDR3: CASSLTSRGGHEQFF
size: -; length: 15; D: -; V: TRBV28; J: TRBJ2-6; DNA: TGTGCCAGCAGTTTTGGGGCCTCTGGGGCCAACGTCCTGACTTTC; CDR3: CASSFGASGANVLTF
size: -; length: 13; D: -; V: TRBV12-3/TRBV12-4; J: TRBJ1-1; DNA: TGTGCCAGCAGTCCCTCGTGGGAGGCTGAAGCTTTCTTT; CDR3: CASSPSWEAEAFF
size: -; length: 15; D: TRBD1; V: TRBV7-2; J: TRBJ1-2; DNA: TGTGCCAGCAGCCCCGATTCGACAGGGTTCTATGGCTACACCTTC; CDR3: CASSPDSTGFYGYTF
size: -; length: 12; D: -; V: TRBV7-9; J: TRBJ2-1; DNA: TGTGCCAGCAGCTTAGAAGGGGATGAGCAGTTCTTC; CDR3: CASSLEGDEQFF
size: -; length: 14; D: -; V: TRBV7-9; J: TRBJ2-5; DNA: TGTGCCAGCAGCTTAGTTCCGGGTGGAGAGACCCAGTACTTC; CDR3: CASSLVPGGETQYF
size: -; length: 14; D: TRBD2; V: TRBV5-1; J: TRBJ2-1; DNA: TGCGCCAGCAGTGGGACTAGGTCCTACAATGAGCAGTTCTTC; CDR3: CASSGTRSYNEQFF
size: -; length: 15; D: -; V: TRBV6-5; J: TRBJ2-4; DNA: TGTGCCAGCCAAGTCCGAGACTACCCAGAAAACATTCAGTACTTC; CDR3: CASQVRDYPENIQYF
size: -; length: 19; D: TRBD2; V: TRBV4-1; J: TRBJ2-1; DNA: TGCGCCAGCAGCCCCCGGACTAGCGAAATATTCGAAAATTACAATGAGCAGTTCTTC; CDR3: CASSPRTSEIFENYNEQFF
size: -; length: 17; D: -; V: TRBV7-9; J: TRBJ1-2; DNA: TGTGCCAGCAGCCCCCGGAGGGCCGGTTTAGCTAACTATGGCTACACCTTC; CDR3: CASSPRRAGLANYGYTF
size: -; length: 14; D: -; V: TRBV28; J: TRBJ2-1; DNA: TGTGCCAGCAGTTCCGACTGGTCCTACAATGAGCAGTTCTTC; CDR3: CASSSDWSYNEQFF
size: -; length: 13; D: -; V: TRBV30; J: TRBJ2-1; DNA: TGTGCCTGGAGTACGAGTCCGGGCAATGAGCAGTTCTTC; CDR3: CAWSTSPGNEQFF
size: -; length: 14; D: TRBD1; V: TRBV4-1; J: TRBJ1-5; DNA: TGCGCCAGCAGCCAAGGCCCGGGACAGGGGGCCCAGCATTTT; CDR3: CASSQGPGQGAQHF
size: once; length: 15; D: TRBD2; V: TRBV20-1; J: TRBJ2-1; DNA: TGCAGTGCTAGTCTGGTAGCGGGGGGGCCGGTTGAGCAGTTCTTC; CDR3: CSASLVAGGPVEQFF
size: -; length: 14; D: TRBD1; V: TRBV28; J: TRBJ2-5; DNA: TGTGCCAGCAGGAACAGGGGGTCGGGGGAGACCCAGTACTTC; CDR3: CASRNRGSGETQYF
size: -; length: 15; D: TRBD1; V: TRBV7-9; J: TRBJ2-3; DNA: TGTGCCAGCAGCTTATCGACAGGGAGCACAGATACGCAGTATTTT; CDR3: CASSLSTGSTDTQYF
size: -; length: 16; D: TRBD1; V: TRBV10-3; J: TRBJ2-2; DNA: TGTGCCATCAGTGAGTCGACAGGGAAAAACACCGGGGAGCTGTTTTTT; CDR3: CAISESTGKNTGELFF
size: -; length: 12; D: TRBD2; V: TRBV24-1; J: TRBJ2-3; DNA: TGTGCCACGACAGGACTAGCGGATACGCAGTATTTT; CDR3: CATTGLADTQYF
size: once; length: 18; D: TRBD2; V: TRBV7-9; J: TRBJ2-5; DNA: TGTGCCAGCACCGGGGGACCTGACGGGACTAGCGGCCAAGAGACCCAGTACTTC; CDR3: CASTGGPDGTSGQETQYF
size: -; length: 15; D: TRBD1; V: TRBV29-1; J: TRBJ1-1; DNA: TGCAGCGTTGAAAAGGACAGGTACGGCGACACTGAAGCTTTCTTT; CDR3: CSVEKDRYGDTEAFF
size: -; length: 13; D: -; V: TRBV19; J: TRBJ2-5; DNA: TGTGCCAGTAGTATTCCCGGGGATGGGACCCAGTACTTC; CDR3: CASSIPGDGTQYF
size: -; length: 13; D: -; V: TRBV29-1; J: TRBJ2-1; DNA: TGCAGCGTTGCAGGCCAGTTTCTCAATGAGCAGTTCTTC; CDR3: CSVAGQFLNEQFF
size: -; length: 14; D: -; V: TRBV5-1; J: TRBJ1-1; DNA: TGCGCCAGCAGCTTGGCAAGGGAGAGCACTGAAGCTTTCTTT; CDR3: CASSLARESTEAFF
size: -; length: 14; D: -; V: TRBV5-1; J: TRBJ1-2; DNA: TGCGCCAGCAGCACCGACAGCTTTAACTATGGCTACACCTTC; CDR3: CASSTDSFNYGYTF
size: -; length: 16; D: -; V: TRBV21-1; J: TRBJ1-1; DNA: TGTGCCAGCAGCAAAGGCCGGAGGGGGCCGAACACTGAAGCTTTCTTT; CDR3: CASSKGRRGPNTEAFF
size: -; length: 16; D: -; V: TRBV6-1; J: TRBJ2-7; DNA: TGTGCCAGCAGTGATTGGAATTATGTAGAGGGGGTCGAGCAGTACTTC; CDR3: CASSDWNYVEGVEQYF
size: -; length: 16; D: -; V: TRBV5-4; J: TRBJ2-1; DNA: TGTGCCAGCAGCTCCCTTCGGGACTCCAAGTACAATGAGCAGTTCTTC; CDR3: CASSSLRDSKYNEQFF
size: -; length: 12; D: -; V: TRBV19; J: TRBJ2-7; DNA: TGTGCCAGTAGTCCGGGAGCCTACGAGCAGTACTTC; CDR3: CASSPGAYEQYF
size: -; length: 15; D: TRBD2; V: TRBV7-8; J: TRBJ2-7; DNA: TGTGCCAGCAGCGTTCCGGGACTAGGGATCCGCGAGCAGTACTTC; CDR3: CASSVPGLGIREQYF
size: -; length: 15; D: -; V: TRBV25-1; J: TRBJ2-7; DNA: TGTGCCAGCAGTGAATACCGAGGGTCTACCTACGAGCAGTACTTC; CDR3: CASSEYRGSTYEQYF
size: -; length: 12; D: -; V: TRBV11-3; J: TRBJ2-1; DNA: TGTGCCAGCAGCTTAACAGGGAATGAGCAGTTCTTC; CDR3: CASSLTGNEQFF
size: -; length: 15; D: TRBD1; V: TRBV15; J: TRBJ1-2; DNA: TGTGCCACCAGCAGAGTCCCCGACAGGGATGATGGCTACACCTTC; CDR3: CATSRVPDRDDGYTF
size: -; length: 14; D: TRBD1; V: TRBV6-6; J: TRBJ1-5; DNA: TGTGCCAGCAGTAGACAGGGAAGCAATCAGCCCCAGCATTTT; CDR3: CASSRQGSNQPQHF
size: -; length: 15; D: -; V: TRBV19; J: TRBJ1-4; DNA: TGTGCCAGTAGTATAGTGCCGGGTTCTAATGAAAAACTGTTTTTT; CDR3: CASSIVPGSNEKLFF
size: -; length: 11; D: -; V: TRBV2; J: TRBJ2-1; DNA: TGTGCCAGCAGTCCATTCAATGAGCAGTTCTTC; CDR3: CASSPFNEQFF
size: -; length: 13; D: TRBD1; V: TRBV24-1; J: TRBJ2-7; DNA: TGTGCCACCAGTGATAGGACAGGAGACCTGCAGTACTTC; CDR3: CATSDRTGDLQYF
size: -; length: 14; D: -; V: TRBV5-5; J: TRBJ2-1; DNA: TGTGCCAGCAGCTTGGGGGGCCGGTTGGTTGAGCAGTTCTTC; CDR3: CASSLGGRLVEQFF
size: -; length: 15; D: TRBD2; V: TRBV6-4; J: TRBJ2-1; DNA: TGTGCCAGCAGTGACGGGACTAGCGACTACAATGAGCAGTTCTTC; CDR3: CASSDGTSDYNEQFF
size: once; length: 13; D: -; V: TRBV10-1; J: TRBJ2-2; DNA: TGCGCCAGCAGTGTATGGGAGTCCGGGGAGCTGTTTTTT; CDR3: CASSVWESGELFF
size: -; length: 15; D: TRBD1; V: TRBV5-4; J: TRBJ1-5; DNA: TGTGCCAGATCAGGGGGAAAGAATAGCAATCAGCCCCAGCATTTT; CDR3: CARSGGKNSNQPQHF
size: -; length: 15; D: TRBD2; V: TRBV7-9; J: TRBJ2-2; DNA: TGTGCCAGCAGCTCGACTAGCGGGGTCACCGGGGAGCTGTTTTTT; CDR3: CASSSTSGVTGELFF
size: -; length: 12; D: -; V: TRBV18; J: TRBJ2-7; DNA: TGTGCCAGCTCACCACAGGGGGACGAGCAGTACTTC; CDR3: CASSPQGDEQYF
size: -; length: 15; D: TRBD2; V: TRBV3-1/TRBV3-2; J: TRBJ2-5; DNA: TGTGCCAGCAGTACCCCCGCGGGGGGCCAAGAGACCCAGTACTTC; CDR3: CASSTPAGGQETQYF
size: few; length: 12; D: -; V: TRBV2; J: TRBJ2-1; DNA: TGTGCCAGCAGTACCTTACTGGAGGGGCAGTTCTTC; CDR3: CASSTLLEGQFF
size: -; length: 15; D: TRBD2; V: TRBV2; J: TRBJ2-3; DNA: TGTGCCAGCAGGGATAGAGCGGGGGGGTCAGATACGCAGTATTTT; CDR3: CASRDRAGGSDTQYF
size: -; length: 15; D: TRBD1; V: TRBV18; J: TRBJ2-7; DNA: TGTGCCAGCTCATCACGGGACAGGGGGTTCTACGAGCAGTACTTC; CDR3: CASSSRDRGFYEQYF
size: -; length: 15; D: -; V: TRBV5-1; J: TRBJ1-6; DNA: TGCGCCAGCAGCTTGGAGGCAGGCTATAATTCACCCCTCCACTTT; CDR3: CASSLEAGYNSPLHF
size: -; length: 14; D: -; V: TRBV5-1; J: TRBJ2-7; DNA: TGCGCCAGCAGCAACCCCGGGGGAAGCGACGAGCAGTACTTC; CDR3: CASSNPGGSDEQYF
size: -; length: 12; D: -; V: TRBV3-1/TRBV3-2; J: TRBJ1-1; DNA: TGTGCCAGCAGCCCCCCGGGAACTGAAGCTTTCTTT; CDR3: CASSPPGTEAFF
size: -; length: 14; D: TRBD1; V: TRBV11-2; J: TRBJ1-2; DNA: TGTGCCAGCAGCTTCGCAGGGGGCGCCGATGGCTACACCTTC; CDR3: CASSFAGGADGYTF
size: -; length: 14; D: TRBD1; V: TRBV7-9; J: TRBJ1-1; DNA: TGTGCCAGCAGCGTACCGGGACAGGGCCCTGAAGCTTTCTTT; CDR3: CASSVPGQGPEAFF
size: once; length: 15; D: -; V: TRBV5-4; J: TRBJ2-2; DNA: TGTGCCAGCAGCCGTGTAAACGGGAACACCGGGGAGCTGTTTTTT; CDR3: CASSRVNGNTGELFF
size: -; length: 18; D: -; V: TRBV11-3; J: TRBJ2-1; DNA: TGTGCCAGCAGCTTAGGGCAGGCCTGGGTCCGATCAAACAATGAGCAGTTCTTC; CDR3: CASSLGQAWVRSNNEQFF